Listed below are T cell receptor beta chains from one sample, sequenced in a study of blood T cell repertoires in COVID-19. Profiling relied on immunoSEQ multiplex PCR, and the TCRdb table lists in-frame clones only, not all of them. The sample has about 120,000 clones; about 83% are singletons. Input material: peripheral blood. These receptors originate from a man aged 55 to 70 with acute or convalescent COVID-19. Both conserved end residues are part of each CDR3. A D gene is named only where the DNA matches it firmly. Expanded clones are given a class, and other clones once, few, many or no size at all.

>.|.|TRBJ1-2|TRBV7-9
TGTGCCAGCAGCTTAGGCGGATTCGTAGGCTATGGCTACACCTTC
CASSLGGFVGYGYTF
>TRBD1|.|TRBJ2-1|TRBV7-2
TGTGCCAGCAGCCCAAACAGGGGGCAGGAGGAGTTCTTC
CASSPNRGQEEFF
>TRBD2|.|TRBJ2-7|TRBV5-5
TGTGCCAGCAGCTTGAGGGAGGGCCGCTACGAGCAGTACTTC
CASSLREGRYEQYF
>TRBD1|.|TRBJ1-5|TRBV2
TGTGCCAGCAGTGCCCAGGGACAGGGGTCAGATCAGCCCCAGCATTTT
CASSAQGQGSDQPQHF
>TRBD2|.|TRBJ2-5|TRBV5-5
TGTGCCAGCAGCCCCCATAGCGGGGGGAACCAAGAGACCCAGTACTTC
CASSPHSGGNQETQYF
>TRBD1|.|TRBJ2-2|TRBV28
TGTGCCAGCAGTTTGCTCGGGACAGCTAACACCGGGGAGCTGTTTTTT
CASSLLGTANTGELFF
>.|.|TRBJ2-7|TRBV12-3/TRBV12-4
TGTGCCAGCAGTCCAGCGGTCAACGAGCAGTACTTC
CASSPAVNEQYF
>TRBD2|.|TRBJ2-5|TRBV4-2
TGTGCCAGCAGCCAAGTAGCGGGAGGGTACCAAGAGACCCAGTACTTC
CASSQVAGGYQETQYF
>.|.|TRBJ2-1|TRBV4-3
TGCGCCAGCAGCCAGAGGAGAGGCGATGAGCAGTTCTTC
CASSQRRGDEQFF
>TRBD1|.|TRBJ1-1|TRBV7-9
TGTGCCAGCAGTTTACAGGGGATCACTGAAGCTTTCTTT
CASSLQGITEAFF
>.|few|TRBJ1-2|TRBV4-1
TGCGCCAGCAGCCAACCCTATGACAGAAGCTATGGCTACACCTTC
CASSQPYDRSYGYTF
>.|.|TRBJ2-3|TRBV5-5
TGTGCCAGCAGCTTGGACTATCCGATCACAGATACGCAGTATTTT
CASSLDYPITDTQYF
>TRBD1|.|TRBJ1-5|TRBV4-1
TGCGCCAGCAGCCAACGACAGGGAAGCAATCAGCCCCAGCATTTT
CASSQRQGSNQPQHF
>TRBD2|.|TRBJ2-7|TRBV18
TGTGCCAGCTCACCGCCCGCGGGAGTCTACGAGCAGTACTTC
CASSPPAGVYEQYF
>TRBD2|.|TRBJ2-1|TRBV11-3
TGTGCCAGCAGCTTAGCGGGAGGATACAATGAGCAGTTCTTC
CASSLAGGYNEQFF
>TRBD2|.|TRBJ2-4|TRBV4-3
TGCGCCAGCAGCCAGTATACTAGCGGAGGGGACATTCAGTACTTC
CASSQYTSGGDIQYF
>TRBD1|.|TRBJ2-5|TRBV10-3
TGTGCCATCAGGGAGGAACAGGGGATCCAGTACTTC
CAIREEQGIQYF
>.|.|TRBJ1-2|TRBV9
TGTGCCAGCAGCGTAGCTCCCGGACAGAGAGCTAACTATGGCTACACCTTC
CASSVAPGQRANYGYTF
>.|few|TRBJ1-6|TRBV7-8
TGTGCCAGCAGCTTATGGGCAGACCTCACCCTTAATTCACCCCTCCACTTT
CASSLWADLTLNSPLHF
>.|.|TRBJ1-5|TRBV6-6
TGTGCCAGCAGCCTCCTCGAGACATGGAATCAGCCCCAGCATTTT
CASSLLETWNQPQHF
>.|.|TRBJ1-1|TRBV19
TGTGCCAGTACGGGGGGTATGAACACTGAAGCTTTCTTT
CASTGGMNTEAFF
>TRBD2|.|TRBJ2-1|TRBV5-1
TGCGCCAGCAGCCGTCTAGCGGACAATGAGCAGTTCTTC
CASSRLADNEQFF
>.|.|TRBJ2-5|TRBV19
TGTGCCAGTAGTATCCCAGGGGCCAAAGAGACCCAGTACTTC
CASSIPGAKETQYF
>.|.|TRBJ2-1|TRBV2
TGTGCCAGCAAGAAGAGCAACAATGAGCAGTTCTTC
CASKKSNNEQFF
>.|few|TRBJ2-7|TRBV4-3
TGCGCCAGCAGCCACAGCGGCTCCTACGAGCAGTACTTC
CASSHSGSYEQYF
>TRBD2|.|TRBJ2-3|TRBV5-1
TGCGCCAGCAGCTTGGAGGTAGCGGGAGTGACAGATACGCAGTATTTT
CASSLEVAGVTDTQYF
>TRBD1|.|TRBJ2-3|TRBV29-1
TGCAGCGTTCGACAGGGCCCAGATACGCAGTATTTT
CSVRQGPDTQYF
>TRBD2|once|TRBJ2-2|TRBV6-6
TGTGCCAGCAGTCCGCGGGGGGGCGGGGAGCTGTTTTTT
CASSPRGGGELFF
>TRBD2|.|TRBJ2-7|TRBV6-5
TGTGCCAGCAGTTACGGACTAGCGGGAGGCCACGAGCAGTACTTC
CASSYGLAGGHEQYF
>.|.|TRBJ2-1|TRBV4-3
TGCGCCAGCAGCCAAAATCTAGCACGCAATGAGCAGTTCTTC
CASSQNLARNEQFF
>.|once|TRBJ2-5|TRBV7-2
TGTGCCAGCAGCTTGGCTAGCGTACAAGAGACCCAGTACTTC
CASSLASVQETQYF
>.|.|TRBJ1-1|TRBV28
TGTGCCAGCAGTTTACGAGCAGAAGCTTTCTTT
CASSLRAEAFF
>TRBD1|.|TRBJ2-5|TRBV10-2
TGCGCCAGCAGTGAACCACAGGGGGCGCCGAAGACCCAGTACTTC
CASSEPQGAPKTQYF
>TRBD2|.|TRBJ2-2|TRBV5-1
TGCGCCAGCAGCTCCGGGACTAGCGCGAACACCGGGGAGCTGTTTTTT
CASSSGTSANTGELFF
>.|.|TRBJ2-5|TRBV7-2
TGTGCCAGCGCTACTCTCCCCCAAGAGACCCAGTACTTC
CASATLPQETQYF
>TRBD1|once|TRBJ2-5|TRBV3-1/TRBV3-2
TGTGCCAGCAGCCCGACGGGGACAGGGGTCGAGACCCAGTACTTC
CASSPTGTGVETQYF
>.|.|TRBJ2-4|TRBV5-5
TGTGCCAGCAGCTTGGGCCTAGTGGACATTCAGTACTTC
CASSLGLVDIQYF
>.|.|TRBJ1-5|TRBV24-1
TGTGCCACCAGTGAATCCGCCGGGAGCAATCAGCCCCAGCATTTT
CATSESAGSNQPQHF
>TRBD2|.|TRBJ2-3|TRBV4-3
TGCGCCAGCAGCCTTTCTCACGGCGGGGGGGCAGATACGCAGTATTTT
CASSLSHGGGADTQYF
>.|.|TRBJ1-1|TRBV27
TGTGCCAGCAGTTTGAACAGGGCAGGAGCGGCTTTCTTT
CASSLNRAGAAFF
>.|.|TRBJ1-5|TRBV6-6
TGTGCCAGCAGTTACTCGGACAGTTCCTATCAGCCCCAGCATTTT
CASSYSDSSYQPQHF
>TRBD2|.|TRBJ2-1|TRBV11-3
TGTGCCAGCAGCCCCGGGGTAGCGGGAGTGCCGGGTGAGCAGTTCTTC
CASSPGVAGVPGEQFF
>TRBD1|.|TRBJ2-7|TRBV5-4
TGTGCCAGCAGCTTGGGGGGACGACAGGGGAGCTCCTACGAGCAGTACTTC
CASSLGGRQGSSYEQYF
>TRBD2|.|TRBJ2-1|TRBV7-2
TGTGCCAGCAGCCCCGGGACTAGCGGTTACAATGAGCAGTTCTTC
CASSPGTSGYNEQFF